These 3 T cell receptor beta chains came from one sample sequenced in a study of blood T cells in healthy people across ages. Primed by a sample-barcoded 5' primer and a J-beta primer mix, a second PCR proceeded for 7 to 11 cycles. TCRdb processed the 5' RACE reads anew with MiXCR; each CDR3 protein has one entry. The sample consists of about 580,000 distinct CDR3 sequences, roughly 48% of them appearing once. The sequencing sample was made of blood. Source of these receptors: an elderly man in good health.

This chain links TRBV9 with TRBJ2-3; maybe TRBD2 (5 bases). V gave up 6 bases and J gave up 0 bases, with 11 bases separating them. The length of the CDR3 is 14 residues. The germline V gene encodes CDR1 SGDLS and CDR2 YYNGEE. CDR3 residues: CASTARTSTDTQYF. In DNA form, the CDR3 reads TGTGCCAGCACGGCGAGGACTAGCACAGATACGCAGTATTTT.

This CDR3 is CASMTADYYNEQYF. The CDR3 DNA sequence: TGTGCCAGCATGACAGCGGATTACTACAATGAGCAGTACTTC. The chain joins TRBV2 to TRBJ2-7; D may correspond to TRBD1 or TRBD2 (5 bases each). Germline-derived CDR1 and CDR2 are SNHLY and FYNNEI. The V end lost 7 bases, the J end lost 7 bases, and 20 bases lay between the germline ends. The CDR3 is 14 residues long.

The chain uses TRBV20-1 and TRBJ2-5; 9 positions agree with TRBD1. CDR1 and CDR2 (germline): DFQATT, SNEGSKA (reference sequence). The J segment lost 4 bases and the V segment lost 1 base, leaving 7 bases of the junction unmatched. The CDR3 spans 15 residues. The chain's CDR3 is CSARAEQGAGETQYF. The CDR3 nucleotides are TGCAGTGCTAGAGCCGAACAGGGGGCGGGAGAGACCCAGTACTTC.